Presented here are 17 T cell receptor beta chains from one specimen sequenced in a study of CD8+CD57+ T cells in acquired aplastic anemia. TCR beta VDJ combinations and CDR3 sequences were profiled from genomic DNA. MiXCR, applied by TCRdb to the reads, yields one record per CDR3 protein. The sample holds about 190,000 distinct CDR3 sequences, approximately 52% seen once. The sequenced sample was sorted CD4+, CD8+, or CD8+CD57+ T cells (not recorded which) from PBMCs. Every receptor here comes from a human donor in good health, serving as a control.

The rearrangement joins TRBV12-3 or TRBV12-4 to TRBJ2-5, with TRBD1 identical over 7 bases. This CDR3 spans 14 amino acids. The V segment lost 4 bases and the J segment 2 bases; nucleotides outside the gene matches: 4. CDR3 region: CASSSQQGQETQYF. CDR3 coding DNA: TGTGCCAGCAGTTCCCAACAGGGGCAAGAGACCCAGTACTTC.

About this clonotype: Relative to the germline gene, one junction end is altered; a read error may explain this. This chain joins TRBV5-1 and TRBJ1-6, with D possibly TRBD1 on 5 matching bases. This CDR3 has 15 residues. Germline V gene lookup returns CDR1 SGHRS and CDR2 YFSETQ. The CDR3 loop reads CASSTGQNYDSPLHF. Here the CDR3 DNA reads TGCGCCAGCAGCACGGGGCAGAACTATGATTCACCCCTCCACTTT.

This clonotype was detected ten times or more. V gene TRBV5-6 combines with J gene TRBJ1-2; tentatively, D is TRBD1 (6 bases). The CDR3 loop spans 20 amino acids. Trimming left V 1 base short and J 0 bases short, with 25 bases between. CDR1 SGHDT and CDR2 YYEEEE come from the germline V gene. DNA for the CDR3: TGTGCCAGCAGCTTGAGTTCACGACAGGCGCCCCAGTTTCCTAACTATGGCTACACCTTC. Encoded protein: CASSLSSRQAPQFPNYGYTF.

As concerns this clonotype: Germline is not matched at one junction end, which may reflect a read error. In nucleotides, the CDR3 is TGCAGCCCCAGTGCCGAAAGGAACACTGAGGCTTTCTTT. This translates into CSPSAERNTEAFF. The V call is TRBV29-1, the J call TRBJ1-1; D remains unclear. The CDR3 has 13 amino acids. CDR1 and CDR2 from the germline V gene are SQVTM and ANQGSEA.

This clonotype showed up just a few times. V gene TRBV9 combines with J gene TRBJ2-1; the D is unclear. The V gene's germline CDR1 is SGDLS and CDR2 YYNGEE. The CDR3 sequence is 18 residues long. Trimming removed 4 bases at V and 0 bases at J, with 20 bases between. The CDR3 DNA sequence: TGTGCCAGCAGCCAAGGCTCAGGTTACAAAGGCTCCTACAATGAGCAGTTCTTC. It encodes CASSQGSGYKGSYNEQFF.

Regarding this clonotype: One end of the junction is discordant with germline, which a read error may explain. The rearrangement joins TRBV20-1 to TRBJ1-6; 7 bases line up with TRBD1. The germline CDR1 and CDR2 sequences are DFQATT and SNEGSKA (reference sequence). CDR3 length equals 14 residues. CDR3 sequence (DNA): TGCAGTGCTAGACCGGGACAGTATAATGCACCCCTCCGCTTT. Protein product: CSARPGQYNAPLRF.

This clonotype was seen many times. V usage is TRBV20-1 and J usage is TRBJ1-1; D is possibly TRBD1 (5 bases). The CDR3 is 14 amino acids. The germline V gene encodes CDR1 DFQATT and CDR2 SNEGSKA (reference sequence). Trimming left V 5 bases short and J 3 bases short, with 16 bases between. The DNA for the CDR3 is TGCAGTGCTCCCCGGGGGGGAAGGGACACTGAAGCTTTCTTT. It yields the protein CSAPRGGRDTEAFF.

To note about this clonotype: The missing conserved phenylalanine or tryptophan at the end of this CDR3 makes a read error likely. V is TRBV5-5 and J is TRBJ1-2; 9 bases are shared with TRBD1. CDR1 is SGHKS, CDR2 YYEKEE, per germline (reference sequence). The CDR3 spans 15 residues. CDR3: CAGSLGTGLNYGYTL. The CDR3 DNA reads TGTGCCGGCAGCTTGGGGACAGGGCTGAACTATGGCTACACCCTC.

The rearrangement uses TRBV15 and TRBJ2-5, with unresolved D. The CDR3 sequence is 14 residues long. Looked up from germline, CDR1 is LNHNV and CDR2 is YYDKDF (reference sequence). V lost 0 bases and J lost 7, with 12 bases in between. This CDR3 reads CATSREHGVGTQYF. DNA for the CDR3: TGTGCCACCAGCAGAGAACACGGTGTGGGGACCCAGTACTTC.

The chain carries TRBV20-1 and TRBJ1-2; a weak D match, TRBD1 (5 bases). CDR1 is DFQATT, CDR2 SNEGSKA, per germline (reference sequence). The CDR3 is made up of 11 amino acids. Trimming stripped 4 bases from V and 7 bases from J, with 10 bases between. The CDR3 reads CSATSGFGYTF. In nucleotides, the CDR3 is TGCAGTGCTACATCAGGGTTTGGCTACACCTTC.

There are many counts of this clonotype. V usage is TRBV12-3 or TRBV12-4 and J usage is TRBJ1-1; no definite D call. The V gene lost 3 bases and the J gene lost 2 bases, with 7 bases spanning the gap. This CDR3 has 13 residues. The CDR3 DNA reads TGTGCCAGCAGTTTTCTGGTTAACACTGAAGCTTTCTTT. As protein: CASSFLVNTEAFF.

This clonotype has at least ten counts. The chain recombines TRBV4-3 with TRBJ1-5; 7 nucleotides align to TRBD1. Per the germline V gene, CDR1 is LGHNA and CDR2 is YSLEER. The CDR3 totals 13 residues. V lost 2 bases to trimming and J lost 6 bases; unmatched junction nucleotides: 1. The CDR3 DNA sequence: TGCGCCAGCAGCCAAAGACAGGGTCAGCCCCAGCATTTT. It translates to CASSQRQGQPQHF.

The chain carries TRBV19 and TRBJ2-7; D gene unclear. From germline, CDR1 is LNHDA and CDR2 SQIVND (reference sequence). Trimming removed 6 bases at V and 0 bases at J, with 9 bases between. The CDR3 contains 13 residues. As DNA, the CDR3 is TGTGCCAGTAGATCCCCGCTCTCCTACGAGCAGTACTTC. As protein: CASRSPLSYEQYF.

This clonotype was recorded at least ten times. The V gene is TRBV20-1, the J gene TRBJ2-7; D assignment may be TRBD1 or TRBD2 (7 bases each). The CDR3 runs 14 residues. CDR1 and CDR2 from the germline V gene are DFQATT and SNEGSKA (reference sequence). V was pared by 5 bases and J by 3 bases, with 17 bases between. CDR3 residues: CSAWEGQTVYEQYF. CDR3 nucleotides: TGCAGTGCTTGGGAGGGACAGACAGTCTACGAGCAGTACTTC.

Comment on this clonotype: A much larger clone sits a single nucleotide away, making a read error possible. The chain has TRBV20-1 and TRBJ1-5; D uncertain. Trimming shortened V by 2 bases and J by 4 bases, and 18 bases separated the two germline ends. The CDR3 sequence is 16 residues long. The germline V gene has CDR1 DFQATT and CDR2 SNEGSKA (reference sequence). The CDR3 DNA reads TGCAGTGCTAGAATTCCTGTGTCGGCAGATAATCAGCCCCAGCATTTT. Residues: CSARIPVSADNQPQHF.

V gene TRBV20-1 combines with J gene TRBJ2-1; D is perhaps TRBD1 (5 bases). V gave up 2 bases and J gave up 7 bases, with 15 bases separating them. The CDR3 has 14 amino acids. Germline CDR1 reads DFQATT; CDR2 reads SNEGSKA (reference sequence). CDR3 sequence: CSARRQGRKNEQFF. The CDR3 bases are TGCAGTGCTAGACGCCAGGGTCGAAAAAATGAGCAGTTCTTC.

A word on this clonotype: One junction end does not reproduce the germline sequence, and a read error may be involved. The chain employs TRBV10-2 and TRBJ1-1; D ambiguous. Germline CDR1 WSHSY, CDR2 SAAADI. The CDR3 has 13 residues. CDR3 nucleotides: TGCGCCAGCAGATGGACGGGGAACCCTGAAGCTTTCTTT. This translates into CASRWTGNPEAFF.